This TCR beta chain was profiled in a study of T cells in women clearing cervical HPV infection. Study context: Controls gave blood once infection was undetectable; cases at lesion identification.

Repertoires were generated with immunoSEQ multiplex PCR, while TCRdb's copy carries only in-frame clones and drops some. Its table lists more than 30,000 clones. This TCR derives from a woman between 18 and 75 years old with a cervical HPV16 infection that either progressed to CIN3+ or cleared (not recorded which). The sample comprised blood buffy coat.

Partial CDR3 DNA: TGTGCCTCGCCGACTGGACACCTATACGAG. It yields the protein CASPTGHLYE. The full CDR3 reads CASPTGHLYEQYF. The chain couples TRBV30 to TRBJ2-7, with D possibly TRBD1 on 5 matching bases. Read sequence stops 3 residues before the CDR3 end, and the germline J gene provides the missing end. Trimming took off 7 bases at V and 4 bases at J, with 17 bases between the two ends. There are 13 residues in the CDR3. From germline, CDR1 is GTSNPN and CDR2 SVGIG (reference sequence).